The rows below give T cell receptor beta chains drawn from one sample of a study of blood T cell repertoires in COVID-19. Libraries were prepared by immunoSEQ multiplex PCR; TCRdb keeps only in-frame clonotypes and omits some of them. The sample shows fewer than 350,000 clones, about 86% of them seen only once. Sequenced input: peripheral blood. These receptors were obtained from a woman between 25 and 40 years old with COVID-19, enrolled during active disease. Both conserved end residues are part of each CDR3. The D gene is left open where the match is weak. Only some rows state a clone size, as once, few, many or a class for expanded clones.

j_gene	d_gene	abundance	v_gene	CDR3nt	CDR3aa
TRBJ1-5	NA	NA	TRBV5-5	TGTGCCAGCAGCCTCAGCGGGGGTAGCAATCAGCCCCAGCATTTT	CASSLSGGSNQPQHF
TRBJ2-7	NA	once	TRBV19	TGTGCCAGTAGCCAGGTATTGGGTCCCTACGAGCAGTACTTC	CASSQVLGPYEQYF
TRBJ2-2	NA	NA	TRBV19	TGTGCCAGTAGTTTAGGACACCTCACCGGGGAGCTGTTTTTT	CASSLGHLTGELFF
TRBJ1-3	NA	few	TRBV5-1	TGCGCCAGCAGCTTGGAGACAGTTGGAAACACCATATATTTT	CASSLETVGNTIYF
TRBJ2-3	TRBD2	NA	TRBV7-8	TGTGCCAGCAGCCGGGGACTAGCGGGGGGTGCCGTCACCCCAGATACGCAGTATTTT	CASSRGLAGGAVTPDTQYF
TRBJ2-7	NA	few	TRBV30	TGTGCCTGGATGGGGTTTGTAGAGGGGGACCACTCCTACGAGCAGTACTTC	CAWMGFVEGDHSYEQYF
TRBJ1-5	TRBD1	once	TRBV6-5	TGTGCCAGCAGATACAGGGGTGGCAATCAGCCCCAGCATTTT	CASRYRGGNQPQHF
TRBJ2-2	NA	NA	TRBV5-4	TGTGCCAGCAGGTTCCTCGGTGAGGCCGTCCCCGGGGAGCTGTTTTTT	CASRFLGEAVPGELFF
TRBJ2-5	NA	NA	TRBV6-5	TGTGCCTCAAGGTCCGGGTCTGGAGAGACCCAGTACTTC	CASRSGSGETQYF
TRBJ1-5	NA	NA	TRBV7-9	TGTGCCAGCAGCTCACCGCTAAGCAATCAGCCCCAGCATTTT	CASSSPLSNQPQHF
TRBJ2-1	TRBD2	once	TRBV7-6	TGTGCCAGCAGCTTAGAGTCGCGACTAGCGTACAATGAGCAGTTCTTC	CASSLESRLAYNEQFF
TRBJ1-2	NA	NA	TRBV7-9	TGTGCCAGCAGCTCCCCGGGGACTAGACCCAATGACTATGGCTACACCTTC	CASSSPGTRPNDYGYTF
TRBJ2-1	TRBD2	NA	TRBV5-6	TGTGCCAGCAGCTTGAGCTGGGGGGGCTACAATGAGCAGTTCTTC	CASSLSWGGYNEQFF
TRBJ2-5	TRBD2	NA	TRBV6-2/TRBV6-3	TGTGCCAGCAGTGACCGGGGGGGGGAAGAGACCCAGTACTTC	CASSDRGGEETQYF
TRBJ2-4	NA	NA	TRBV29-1	TGCAGCGTATCTGGACAGATACTAGCCAAAAACATTCAGTACTTC	CSVSGQILAKNIQYF
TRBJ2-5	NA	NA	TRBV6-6	TGTGCCAGCAGCCCTAGGAACGTCCGGGTCGAGACCCAGTACTTC	CASSPRNVRVETQYF
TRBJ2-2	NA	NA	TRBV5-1	TGCGCCAGCAGCTCTACAGGGTACACCGGGGAGCTGTTTTTT	CASSSTGYTGELFF
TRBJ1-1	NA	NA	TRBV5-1	TGCGCCAGCAGCCTTATGACAGCCTTGAACACTGAAGCTTTCTTT	CASSLMTALNTEAFF
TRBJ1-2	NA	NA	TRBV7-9	TGTGCCAGCAGCCTGAGCGAGACTAACTATGGCTACACCTTC	CASSLSETNYGYTF
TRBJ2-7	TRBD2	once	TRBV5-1	TGCGCCAGCAGCTTGGGACTAGCGGGGGCCGACGGAACCTACGAGCAGTACTTC	CASSLGLAGADGTYEQYF
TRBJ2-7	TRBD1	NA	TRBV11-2	TGTGCCAGCAGCTTAACAGGGGTCTCCTACGAGCAGTACTTC	CASSLTGVSYEQYF
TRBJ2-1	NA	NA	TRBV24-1	TGTGCCACCACGAGCGGACAGGGAGGGGAGCAGTTCTTC	CATTSGQGGEQFF
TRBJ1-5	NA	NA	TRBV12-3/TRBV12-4	TGTGCCAGCAGTTCGGTCAACAATCAGCCCCAGCATTTT	CASSSVNNQPQHF
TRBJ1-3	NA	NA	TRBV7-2	TGTGCCAGCAGCCTACTTGGAAACACCATATATTTT	CASSLLGNTIYF
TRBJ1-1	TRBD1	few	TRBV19	TGTGCCCTAGGACAGGGCCCTGAAGCTTTCTTT	CALGQGPEAFF
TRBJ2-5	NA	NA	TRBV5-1	TGCGCCAGCGGAAAAGACGGACTCTGGTACGAGACCCAGTACTTC	CASGKDGLWYETQYF
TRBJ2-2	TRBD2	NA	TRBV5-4	TGTGCCAGCAGCTTTATAGCGGGATCGAACACCGGGGAGCTGTTTTTT	CASSFIAGSNTGELFF
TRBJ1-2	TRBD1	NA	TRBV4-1	TGCGCCAGCAGCCAAGATGGGTTTGGGACAGGGGTCGGCTACACCTTC	CASSQDGFGTGVGYTF
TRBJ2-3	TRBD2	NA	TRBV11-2	TGTGCCAGCAGCTTTGCCCCCTCAGCGGGGGGGAGGGCAGATACGCAGTATTTT	CASSFAPSAGGRADTQYF
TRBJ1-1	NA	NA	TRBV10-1	TGCGCCAGCATCCGGACGGTAGGGGGCACTGAAGCTTTCTTT	CASIRTVGGTEAFF
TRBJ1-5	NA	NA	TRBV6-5	TGTGCCAGCACTACGGACAGATCTCAGCCCCAGCATTTT	CASTTDRSQPQHF
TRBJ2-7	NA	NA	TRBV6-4	TGTGCCAGCAGTGAGAGTGAGCAGTACTTC	CASSESEQYF
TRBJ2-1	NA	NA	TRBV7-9	TGTGCCAGCAGCTTAGGTCAGTACAATGAGCAGTTCTTC	CASSLGQYNEQFF
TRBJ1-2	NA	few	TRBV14	TGTGCCAGCAGTCCTGGAGGAGGTACACCGTCCTATGGCTACACCTTC	CASSPGGGTPSYGYTF
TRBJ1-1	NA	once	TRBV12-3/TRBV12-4	TGTGCCAGCAGTCCCGGGGAGGCAGCTTTCTTT	CASSPGEAAFF
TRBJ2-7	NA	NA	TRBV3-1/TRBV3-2	TGTGCCAGCAGCCAAGCTCTCGGGTATGCGGCCGAGCAGTACTTC	CASSQALGYAAEQYF
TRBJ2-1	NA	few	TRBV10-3	TGTGCCATCAGTGAGTCGGGGGGGCCCCGGTACAATGAGCAGTTCTTC	CAISESGGPRYNEQFF
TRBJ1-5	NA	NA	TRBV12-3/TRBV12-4	TGTGCCAGCAGTATCCCTCCCGGGGTCCCCCAGCATTTT	CASSIPPGVPQHF
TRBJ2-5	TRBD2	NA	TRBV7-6	TGTGCCAGCAGCTCCAGACTAGCGGAGACCCAGTACTTC	CASSSRLAETQYF
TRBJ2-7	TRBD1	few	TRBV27	TGTGCCAGCAGTCGACAGGGTTACGAGCAGTACTTC	CASSRQGYEQYF
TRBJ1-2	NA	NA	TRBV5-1	TGCGCCTCAGCGGGTTCCGGTGGGCCCGGAGAGACGGGCTACACCTTC	CASAGSGGPGETGYTF
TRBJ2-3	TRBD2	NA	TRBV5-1	TGCGCCAGCAGCCAGACTAGCGGGGGCGATACGCAGTATTTT	CASSQTSGGDTQYF
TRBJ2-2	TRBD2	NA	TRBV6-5	TGTGCCAGCAGTCACATACTAGCGGGGGCCGGGGAGCTGTTTTTT	CASSHILAGAGELFF
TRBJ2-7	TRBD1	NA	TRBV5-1	TGCGCCAGCAGCTACAGGGGGAGGTACGAGCAGTACTTC	CASSYRGRYEQYF
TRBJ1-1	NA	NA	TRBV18	TGTGCCAGCTCACCTCGGACAACTGTCTCTGAAGCTTTCTTT	CASSPRTTVSEAFF
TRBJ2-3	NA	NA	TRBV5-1	TGCGCCAGCAGCTTTGGGGACTTCCCCGGAAATACGCAGTATTTT	CASSFGDFPGNTQYF
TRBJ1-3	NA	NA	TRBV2	TGTGCCAGCAGTGAGAGAGTCACCATATATTTT	CASSERVTIYF
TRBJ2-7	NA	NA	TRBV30	TGTGCCTCCTCCGGGGGTTCTATCGCGTACGAGCAGTACTTC	CASSGGSIAYEQYF
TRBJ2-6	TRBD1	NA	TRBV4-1	TGCGCCAGCAGCCAAGGTGGGACAGGGGGCTCTGGGGCCAACGTCCTGACTTTC	CASSQGGTGGSGANVLTF
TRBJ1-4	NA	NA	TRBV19	TGTGCCAGTAGTTACAAGGGGAGGGAAGAAAAACTGTTTTTT	CASSYKGREEKLFF
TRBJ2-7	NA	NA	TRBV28	TGTGCCAGCAGTTTCCAATACCTAGGAAACGAGCAGTACTTC	CASSFQYLGNEQYF
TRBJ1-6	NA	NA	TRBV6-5	TGTGCCAGCAGTAAACAGGGCGGGGGCTCACCCCTCCACTTT	CASSKQGGGSPLHF